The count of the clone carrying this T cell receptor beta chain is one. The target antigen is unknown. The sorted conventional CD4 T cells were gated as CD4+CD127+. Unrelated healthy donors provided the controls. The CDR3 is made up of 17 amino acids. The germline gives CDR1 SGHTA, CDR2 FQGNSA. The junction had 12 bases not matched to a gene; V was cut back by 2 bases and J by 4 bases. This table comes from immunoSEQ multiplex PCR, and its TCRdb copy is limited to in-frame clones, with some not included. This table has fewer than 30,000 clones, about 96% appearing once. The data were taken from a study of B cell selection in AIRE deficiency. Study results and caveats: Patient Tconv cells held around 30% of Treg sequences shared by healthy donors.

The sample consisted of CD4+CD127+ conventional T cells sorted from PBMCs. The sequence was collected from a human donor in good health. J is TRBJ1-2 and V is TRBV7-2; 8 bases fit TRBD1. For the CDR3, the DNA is TGTGCCAGCAGCTTACACGGACAGGGAACGCCAGGCTATGGCTACACCTTC. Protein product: CASSLHGQGTPGYGYTF. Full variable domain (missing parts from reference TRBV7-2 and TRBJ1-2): GAGVSQSPSNKVTEKGKDVELRCDPISGHTALYWYRQSLGQGLEFLIYFQGNSAPDKSGLPSDRFSAERTGGSVSTLTIQRTQQEDSAVYLCASSLHGQGTPGYGYTFGSGTRLTVV.